This T cell receptor (beta chain) was found in a study of human T cells and chemical hapten exposure. Study background: In the approximately 25-week study, patients were dosed weekly with diphenylcyclopropenone on the scalp throughout. Per-sample TCR yield variation was attributed mainly to small pooled library volume differences.

V lost 5 bases, J lost 5 bases, and 4 bases stayed unmatched. The CDR3 consists of 14 residues. Germline V gives CDR1 SEHNR, CDR2 FQNEAQ (reference sequence). Time point noted: patch test 1, 2 weeks after DPC sensitization. Noted treatment: therapeutic diphenylcyclopropenone sensitization with weekly scalp DPC. Total RNA extraction was carried out from unfractionated whole blood. Individual cDNA molecules had unique molecular identifiers attached to them by the library. TCRdb called the RACE reads again in MiXCR, with one record for every CDR3 protein. The table lists about 120,000 distinct CDR3 sequences, around 15% of them singletons.

Material: whole blood, obtained in connection with sensitization to the hapten diphenylcyclopropenone (DPC). The chain combines TRBV7-9 with TRBJ1-5, with 9 nucleotides matching TRBD1. The sequence was obtained from a man younger than 35 with alopecia areata. Some clones in this sample may be carry-over from other donors' samples. For the CDR3, the DNA is TGTGCCAGCAGCGCCACAGGGGGCGATCAGCCCCAGCATTTT. Residues: CASSATGGDQPQHF.